The 20 T cell receptor beta chains listed next were all sequenced from one sample in a study of identifying expanded T cells in peripheral blood. Only in-frame clones appear in the TCRdb table, and some are missing; sequencing was by immunoSEQ multiplex PCR. The sample shows 58,000 or so clones, over 80% of them seen only once. Sequenced material: blood. These receptors all come from a person aged 18-69 years in good health.

The chain combines TRBV10-2 with TRBJ2-3; 11 bases agree with TRBD2. Germline CDR1 reads WSHSY; CDR2 reads SAAADI. This CDR3 has 16 residues. The V and J ends lost 6 bases and 4 bases, in that order; junction bases with no gene match: 9. The DNA for the CDR3 is TGCGCCAGCAGGTCTACTAGCGGGGGCGGGGCAGATACGCAGTATTTT. It codes for CASRSTSGGGADTQYF.

This chain joins TRBV25-1 and TRBJ1-2; D perhaps matches TRBD1 (6 bases). Trimming removed 4 bases from V and 8 bases from J, with 17 bases in between. Germline V gene data show CDR1 as MGHDK and CDR2 as SYGVNS. CDR3 size: 14 residues. CDR3 amino acids: CASSVPGGTVGYTF. CDR3 nucleotide sequence: TGTGCCAGCAGTGTCCCCGGGGGCACGGTCGGCTACACCTTC.

CDR3 region: CASSATSGDWSEQFF. Written as DNA, the CDR3 is TGTGCCAGCAGCGCGACTAGCGGGGATTGGAGTGAGCAGTTCTTC. V gene TRBV7-3 combines with J gene TRBJ2-1; 11 bases match TRBD2. This CDR3 contains 15 residues. J lost 9 bases, V lost 5 bases, and 9 bases had no gene match. Germline CDR1 SGHTA, CDR2 FQGTGA.

The gene calls are TRBV18 and TRBJ2-1, with D perhaps TRBD1 (6 bases). Between the trimmed V and J ends, which lost 6 bases and 2 bases, there was a span of 14 bases. The germline V gene encodes CDR1 KGHSH and CDR2 LQKENI. This CDR3 contains 15 residues. Here the CDR3 DNA reads TGTGCCAGCTCCCCAGGACAGATAACCTACAATGAGCAGTTCTTC. It yields the protein CASSPGQITYNEQFF.

The rearrangement links TRBV27 to TRBJ1-2; D not certain. The germline V and J ends were trimmed by 6 bases and 2 bases, with 16 bases remaining between them. The V gene's germline CDR1 is MNHEY and CDR2 SMNVEV (reference sequence). This CDR3 is built from 15 residues. In nucleotides, the CDR3 is TGTGCCAGCAGCTCCCATTGGACGGAAAACTATGGCTACACCTTC. This codes for CASSSHWTENYGYTF.

V usage is TRBV27 and J usage is TRBJ2-3; TRBD2 might be the D (5 bases). Trimming pared 8 bases from V and 0 bases from J, leaving 15 bases between. The CDR3 runs to 15 residues. CDR1 MNHEY and CDR2 SMNVEV come from the germline V gene (reference sequence). The CDR3, as DNA: TGTGCCAGCTCCCCTGGAGGTCAGAGCACAGATACGCAGTATTTT. Encoded protein: CASSPGGQSTDTQYF.

J is TRBJ2-3 and V is TRBV6-5; D gene uncertain. Germline values: CDR1 MNHEY, CDR2 SVGAGI. V lost 6 bases, J lost 6 bases, and 7 bases lay in between. The CDR3 consists of 11 residues. CDR3: CASSSLDTQYF. The CDR3 DNA follows: TGTGCCAGCAGCTCTTTGGATACGCAGTATTTT.

The chain joins TRBV6-1 to TRBJ2-1, with a possible D match to TRBD2 (5 bases). Germline assignment: CDR1 MNHNS and CDR2 SASEGT. This CDR3 comprises 12 residues. V was clipped by 1 base and J by 11 bases, with 9 bases between them. The DNA of the CDR3 is TGTGCCAGCAGTGAAGGGGAGCCAAAGCAGTTCTTC. Amino acid sequence: CASSEGEPKQFF.

This clone was seen just once. The V and J genes are TRBV5-4 and TRBJ2-5, with D unresolved. The CDR3 extends over 15 amino acids. Germline loops: CDR1 SGHNT, CDR2 YYREEE (reference sequence). Trimming removed 5 bases from V and 3 bases from J, with 17 bases in between. The CDR3 DNA reads as TGTGCCAGCAGGCCACTTGGAGACCCTAAAGAGACCCAGTACTTC. Translation: CASRPLGDPKETQYF.

This chain uses TRBV6-5 with TRBJ2-1, with 7 bases lining up with TRBD1. The germline V gene has CDR1 MNHEY and CDR2 SVGAGI. The CDR3 totals 15 residues. V gave up 6 bases and J gave up 4 bases; unmatched junction bases: 9. The CDR3 reads CASRFPRQGYNEQFF. As DNA, the CDR3 is TGTGCCAGCAGGTTCCCGCGACAGGGTTACAATGAGCAGTTCTTC.

V and J are TRBV21-1 and TRBJ1-3; TRBD1, the D gene given by the table, was not confirmed from the DNA. TRBV21-1 constitutes a pseudogene. The CDR3 totals 13 residues. In DNA form, the CDR3 reads TGTGCCAGCAGCTGTGACAGGGGAAACACCATATATTTT. Protein: CASSCDRGNTIYF.

In this sample, this clone turned up many times. The V call is TRBV27, the J call TRBJ2-1, with D possibly being TRBD2 (6 bases). Between the trimmed V and J ends, which lost 3 bases and 7 bases, there was a span of 10 bases. Germline loops: CDR1 MNHEY, CDR2 SMNVEV (reference sequence). The CDR3 is made up of 13 amino acids. DNA of the CDR3: TGTGCCAGCAGTTTTGCCCGGGGGAATGAGCAGTTCTTC. It yields the protein CASSFARGNEQFF.

V is TRBV19 and J is TRBJ1-2; D unresolved. V lost 3 bases to trimming and J lost 1 base, with 12 bases between them. The CDR3 loop spans 15 amino acids. CDR1 LNHDA and CDR2 SQIVND come from the germline V gene (reference sequence). The CDR3 spells CASSIDGKLNYGYTF. Here the CDR3 DNA reads TGTGCCAGTAGTATCGACGGGAAACTTAACTATGGCTACACCTTC.

V gene TRBV4-3 combines with J gene TRBJ2-7; perhaps TRBD2 as D (6 bases). Germline V gene data show CDR1 as LGHNA and CDR2 as YSLEER. The CDR3 loop spans 16 amino acids. Trimming removed 0 bases from V and 0 bases from J, with 12 bases in between. The CDR3 is CASSQDLRGSSYEQYF. The CDR3 DNA reads TGCGCCAGCAGCCAAGATCTTCGGGGGAGCTCCTACGAGCAGTACTTC.

This clone appeared a few times. The chain has TRBV4-3 and TRBJ2-2, with D possibly matching TRBD2 (6 bases). CDR1 and CDR2 (germline): LGHNA, YSLEER. The V end was cut by 6 bases, the J end by 0 bases, with 8 bases between. The CDR3 is 14 amino acids. The CDR3 here is CASRRGPNTGELFF. The CDR3 DNA reads TGCGCCAGCAGGCGGGGTCCGAACACCGGGGAGCTGTTTTTT.

V is TRBV12-5 and J is TRBJ2-3; D may be TRBD1 or TRBD2 (5 bases each). The CDR3 sequence is 13 residues long. Germline values: CDR1 LGHNT, CDR2 FRNRAP. Trimming stripped 5 bases from V and 3 bases from J, with 9 bases between. The CDR3: CASGGTGTDTQYF. The CDR3 nucleotides read TGTGCTAGTGGTGGGACCGGAACAGATACGCAGTATTTT.

The chain couples TRBV7-3 to TRBJ2-3; tentative D call: TRBD1 (5 bases). This CDR3 contains 15 residues. Trimming shortened V by 11 bases and J by 2 bases, and 20 bases separated the two germline ends. Per the germline V gene, CDR1 is SGHTA and CDR2 is FQGTGA. The chain's CDR3 is CASADPGPNTDTQYF. CDR3 sequence (DNA): TGTGCCTCAGCAGACCCAGGGCCTAACACAGATACGCAGTATTTT.

This chain links TRBV11-2 with TRBJ2-7, with a possible D match to TRBD2 (5 bases). V was clipped by 6 bases and J by 5 bases, with 14 bases between them. The CDR3 runs to 13 residues. Looked up from germline, CDR1 is SGHAT and CDR2 is FQNNGV. CDR3 protein: CASSSDFSDEQYF. In DNA, the CDR3 is TGTGCCAGCAGTTCTGATTTTAGCGACGAGCAGTACTTC.

The V call is TRBV19, the J call TRBJ2-5, with TRBD2 matching 7 bases. CDR3 length: 15 amino acids. V lost 1 base and J lost 2; bases outside the gene matches: 4. Per germline, CDR1 LNHDA and CDR2 SQIVND (reference sequence). This CDR3 is CASSIGGGLQETQYF. In DNA form, the CDR3 reads TGTGCCAGTAGTATAGGGGGGGGACTGCAAGAGACCCAGTACTTC. Full variable domain (remainder filled in from reference TRBV19 and TRBJ2-5): DGGITQSPKYLFRKEGQNVTLSCEQNLNHDAMYWYRQDPGQGLRLIYYSQIVNDFQKGDIAEGYSVSREKKESFPLTVTSAQKNPTAFYLCASSIGGGLQETQYFGPGTRLLVL.

This chain links TRBV2 with TRBJ2-3; possible D gene TRBD2, 6 bases. The CDR3 spans 16 residues. Germline-derived CDR1 and CDR2 are SNHLY and FYNNEI. Between the trimmed V and J ends, which lost 2 bases and 2 bases, there was a span of 14 bases. CDR3 in DNA: TGTGCCAGCAGTGAAAGGTCTAGCGCTTACACAGATACGCAGTATTTT. Translating gives CASSERSSAYTDTQYF.